Below are 26 T cell receptor beta chains sequenced from a single sample in a study of blood T cell repertoires in COVID-19. Measured with immunoSEQ multiplex PCR; TCRdb has only the in-frame clones, and not every one. The sample holds a few hundred thousand clones, about 91% seen once. The sample taken for sequencing was peripheral blood. The receptors here all came from a person aged 18 to 30 with COVID-19, enrolled during active disease.

This rearrangement joins TRBV10-3 to TRBJ2-1, with TRBD2 matching 10 bases. The V gene's germline CDR1 is ENHRY and CDR2 SYGVKD. V gave up 4 bases and J gave up 6 bases; unmatched junction bases: 6. This CDR3 is built from 15 residues. CDR3 sequence reads: CAISGSLAGPNEQFF. In DNA, the CDR3 is TGTGCCATCAGTGGCTCACTAGCGGGACCCAATGAGCAGTTCTTC.

V is TRBV4-1 and J is TRBJ1-6; D is unclear. There are 15 residues in the CDR3. Trimming left V 1 base short and J 6 bases short, with 10 bases between. Germline lookup yields CDR1 MGHRA and CDR2 YSYEKL. CDR3 sequence reads: CASSQGWALNSPLHF. CDR3 nucleotide sequence: TGCGCCAGCAGCCAAGGATGGGCCCTTAATTCACCCCTCCACTTT.

This chain links TRBV30 with TRBJ1-2, with D possibly matching TRBD1 (5 bases). From germline, CDR1 is GTSNPN and CDR2 SVGIG (reference sequence). The CDR3 length is 12 residues. V lost 4 bases, J lost 2 bases, and 8 bases lay in between. CDR3 loop: CAWKAGNYGYTF. CDR3 sequence (DNA): TGTGCCTGGAAAGCAGGGAACTATGGCTACACCTTC. Based on the CDR3 plus reference TRBV30 and TRBJ1-2, the full variable domain is SQTIHQWPATLVQPVGSPLSLECTVEGTSNPNLYWYRQAAGRGLQLLFYSVGIGQISSEVPQNLSASRPQDRQFILSSKKLLLSDSGFYLCAWKAGNYGYTFGSGTRLTVV.

V is TRBV28 and J is TRBJ2-5, with 7 bases identical to TRBD1. After removal of 5 bases from V and 5 bases from J, the junction contained 8 bases not matched to a gene. The CDR3 is 14 residues long. Germline lookup yields CDR1 MDHEN and CDR2 SYDVKM. CDR3: CASSAPDRAETQYF. The CDR3 DNA follows: TGTGCCAGCAGTGCCCCCGACAGGGCTGAGACCCAGTACTTC. Complete variable domain (other parts from reference TRBV28 and TRBJ2-5): DVKVTQSSRYLVKRTGEKVFLECVQDMDHENMFWYRQDPGLGLRLIYFSYDVKMKEKGDIPEGYSVSREKKERFSLILESASTNQTSMYLCASSAPDRAETQYFGPGTRLLVL.

The V call is TRBV5-4, the J call TRBJ1-2; 8 bases are shared with TRBD1. Losses at the gene ends were 0 bases for V and 4 bases for J; bases not matched to a gene: 5. Per germline, CDR1 SGHNT and CDR2 YYREEE (reference sequence). The CDR3 extends over 15 amino acids. Here the CDR3 reads CASSLATGEGYGYTF. CDR3 coding DNA: TGTGCCAGCAGCTTGGCGACAGGGGAAGGCTATGGCTACACCTTC.

To note about this clone: This sample includes further DNA sequences coding for the same CDR3. This rearrangement joins TRBV11-2 to TRBJ2-7; the match to TRBD1 covers 7 bases. The CDR3 loop spans 14 amino acids. Germline V CDR1 and CDR2: SGHAT, FQNNGV. The V gene end was trimmed by 1 base and the J gene end by 2 bases; junction bases not matched to a gene: 2. The CDR3, as DNA: TGTGCCAGCAGCTTAGGACAGGGCACCTACGAGCAGTACTTC. Translated, it gives CASSLGQGTYEQYF.

The J gene is TRBJ2-1, the V gene TRBV7-2; D remains ambiguous. Trimming removed 1 base at V and 7 bases at J, with 11 bases between. CDR1 and CDR2 (germline): SGHTA, FQGNSA. The CDR3 sequence is 14 residues long. CDR3 nucleotides: TGTGCCAGCAGCTTAGGGTCCCTGCGAAATGAGCAGTTCTTC. Its translation is CASSLGSLRNEQFF.

The chain combines TRBV4-1 with TRBJ2-1, with unresolved D. V lost 1 base to trimming and J lost 5 bases, with 9 bases between them. CDR1 MGHRA and CDR2 YSYEKL come from the germline V gene. CDR3 length: 14 amino acids. The CDR3 nucleotides read TGCGCCAGCAGCCAAGTTATACGGGACAATGAGCAGTTCTTC. This sequence encodes CASSQVIRDNEQFF.

The gene calls are TRBV6-4 and TRBJ2-3, with TRBD2 as a possible D gene (6 bases). This CDR3 is 15 amino acids long. Germline assignment: CDR1 MRHNA and CDR2 SNTAGT. The V end was cut by 3 bases, the J end by 1 base, with 11 bases between. The CDR3 region is CASSEAGIRTDTQYF. DNA for the CDR3: TGTGCCAGCAGTGAGGCGGGGATACGCACAGATACGCAGTATTTT.

The chain links TRBV5-1 to TRBJ1-6, with 9 bases that match TRBD1. CDR1 and CDR2 from the germline V gene are SGHRS and YFSETQ. This CDR3 is 15 amino acids long. J gave up 10 bases and V 3 bases, and 8 bases lay outside the gene matches. This CDR3 reads CASSSLDRGSSPLHF. CDR3 bases: TGCGCCAGCAGCTCCTTGGACAGGGGAAGCTCACCCCTCCACTTT.

The chain combines TRBV30 with TRBJ1-1; D is perhaps TRBD1 (5 bases). V was clipped by 0 bases and J by 10 bases, with 24 bases between them. The germline gives CDR1 GTSNPN, CDR2 SVGIG (reference sequence). The CDR3 sequence is 16 residues long. The chain's CDR3 is CAWSVSSGAQGWVAFF. DNA of the CDR3: TGTGCCTGGAGTGTCTCTTCTGGGGCCCAAGGATGGGTAGCTTTCTTT.

The chain employs TRBV25-1 and TRBJ2-7, with 8 bases identical to TRBD1. Trimming at V came to 7 bases and at J to 4 bases, leaving 12 bases not matched to a gene. Germline CDR1 and CDR2: MGHDK and SYGVNS. The CDR3 length is 15 residues. CDR3 in DNA: TGTGCCAGCACTACCCACGGACAGGGCATTTACGAGCAGTACTTC. Translation: CASTTHGQGIYEQYF.

The chain carries TRBV5-1 and TRBJ1-4; the D gene is possibly TRBD1 (5 bases). This CDR3 spans 14 amino acids. From germline, CDR1 is SGHRS and CDR2 YFSETQ. The V gene lost 1 base and the J gene lost 8 bases, with 12 bases spanning the gap. CDR3 residues: CASSLWGTGEKLFF. CDR3 sequence (DNA): TGCGCCAGCAGCTTGTGGGGCACCGGCGAAAAACTGTTTTTT.

The chain uses TRBV6-6 and TRBJ2-7, with a tentative D call TRBD2 (6 bases). The CDR3 totals 15 residues. Germline lookup yields CDR1 MNHNY and CDR2 SVGAGI (reference sequence). V lost 3 bases and J 4 bases, leaving 16 bases between the germline ends. This chain's CDR3 is CASSYTVSGTYEQYF. DNA for the CDR3: TGTGCCAGCAGTTATACCGTTAGCGGAACTTACGAGCAGTACTTC.

This chain uses TRBV5-8 with TRBJ1-2; 7 bases are a match to TRBD1. The length of the CDR3 is 13 residues. Germline assignment: CDR1 SGHTS and CDR2 YDEGEE. Trimming took 5 bases from V and 0 from J; bases not matched to a gene: 1. The CDR3 reads CASRQGANYGYTF. The CDR3 DNA reads as TGTGCCAGCAGGCAGGGGGCTAACTATGGCTACACCTTC.

The chain couples TRBV5-6 to TRBJ2-5, with no clear D. The germline gives CDR1 SGHDT, CDR2 YYEEEE. The CDR3 sequence is 15 residues long. V gave up 4 bases and J gave up 4 bases, with 17 bases separating them. The CDR3 spells CASSPKAANIETQYF. The DNA of the CDR3 is TGTGCCAGCAGCCCAAAGGCGGCTAATATAGAGACCCAGTACTTC.

This clone was seen a few times. The rearrangement uses TRBV9 and TRBJ2-7; the D gene is possibly TRBD2 (6 bases). CDR3 size: 15 residues. V was shortened by 0 bases and J by 2 bases, with 12 bases between the two germline ends. The germline V gene encodes CDR1 SGDLS and CDR2 YYNGEE. As DNA, the CDR3 is TGTGCCAGCAGCGTAGGGGGAGGCAACCCCTACGAGCAGTACTTC. This translates into CASSVGGGNPYEQYF.

Details on this clone: A junction boundary mismatches the germline segment, possibly from a read error. The V gene is TRBV4-3, the J gene TRBJ2-1, with TRBD2 identical over 8 bases. The germline V gene encodes CDR1 LGHNA and CDR2 YSLEER. The CDR3 runs 15 residues. CDR3 loop: CASSQYPGIAGKSVF. The CDR3 nucleotides are TGCGCCAGCAGCCAGTACCCCGGGATAGCGGGAAAATCGGTCTTC.

The rearrangement joins TRBV28 to TRBJ2-3; TRBD1 matches 8 bases. V shed 6 bases and J 4 bases; nucleotides not matched to a gene: 6. This CDR3 is 14 amino acids long. Germline V gene data show CDR1 as MDHEN and CDR2 as SYDVKM. CDR3 amino acids: CASRFGQGPDTQYF. CDR3 nucleotides: TGTGCCAGCAGATTCGGACAGGGCCCAGATACGCAGTATTTT. Looking up the rest from reference TRBV28 and TRBJ2-3 gives the full variable domain: DVKVTQSSRYLVKRTGEKVFLECVQDMDHENMFWYRQDPGLGLRLIYFSYDVKMKEKGDIPEGYSVSREKKERFSLILESASTNQTSMYLCASRFGQGPDTQYFGPGTRLTVL.

V is TRBV19 and J is TRBJ1-5; 7 bases fit TRBD1. This CDR3 is built from 16 residues. CDR1 is LNHDA, CDR2 SQIVND, per germline (reference sequence). The junction had 7 bases not matched to a gene; V was cut back by 4 bases and J by 1 base. CDR3 residues: CASSKLQGVSNQPQHF. DNA for the CDR3: TGTGCCAGTAGTAAACTCCAGGGGGTAAGCAATCAGCCCCAGCATTTT. Together with reference TRBV19 and TRBJ1-5, the CDR3 gives the full variable domain: DGGITQSPKYLFRKEGQNVTLSCEQNLNHDAMYWYRQDPGQGLRLIYYSQIVNDFQKGDIAEGYSVSREKKESFPLTVTSAQKNPTAFYLCASSKLQGVSNQPQHFGDGTRLSIL.

This clone occurred a few times. This rearrangement joins TRBV5-6 to TRBJ2-5; possible D gene TRBD2, 6 bases. The germline V and J ends were trimmed by 4 bases and 5 bases, with 18 bases remaining between them. The CDR3 spans 15 residues. Per the germline V gene, CDR1 is SGHDT and CDR2 is YYEEEE. This CDR3 reads CASSLRTLGGETQYF. CDR3 nucleotide sequence: TGTGCCAGCAGCCTTCGGACCCTCGGAGGGGAGACCCAGTACTTC. Full variable domain (remainder filled in from reference TRBV5-6 and TRBJ2-5): DAGVTQSPTHLIKTRGQQVTLRCSPKSGHDTVSWYQQALGQGPQFIFQYYEEEERQRGNFPDRFSGHQFPNYSSELNVNALLLGDSALYLCASSLRTLGGETQYFGPGTRLLVL.

This chain connects TRBV19 to TRBJ2-3, with 10 bases matching TRBD2. V shed 4 bases and J 2 bases; nucleotides not matched to a gene: 3. The CDR3 is made up of 15 amino acids. Germline loops: CDR1 LNHDA, CDR2 SQIVND (reference sequence). CDR3 nucleotide sequence: TGTGCCAGTAGTACTAGCGGGAGTACCACAGATACGCAGTATTTT. Protein: CASSTSGSTTDTQYF.

The chain recombines TRBV2 with TRBJ1-1, with D possibly matching TRBD1 (6 bases). Between the trimmed V and J ends, which lost 5 bases and 0 bases, there was a span of 19 bases. Germline CDR1 is SNHLY and CDR2 is FYNNEI. CDR3 size: 17 residues. CDR3 amino acids: CASSPSGAWGLNTEAFF. The CDR3 DNA reads TGTGCCAGCAGTCCGTCAGGGGCGTGGGGGCTGAACACTGAAGCTTTCTTT.

The J gene is TRBJ2-1, the V gene TRBV9; maybe TRBD2 (6 bases). Trimming left V 4 bases short and J 5 bases short, with 13 bases between. CDR3 length: 14 amino acids. Germline V gives CDR1 SGDLS, CDR2 YYNGEE. CDR3 in amino acids: CASSPGGYNNEQFF. For the CDR3, the DNA is TGTGCCAGCAGCCCCGGGGGATACAACAATGAGCAGTTCTTC.

This sequence joins TRBV2 and TRBJ2-4; TRBD2 agrees at 11 bases. Germline-derived CDR1 and CDR2 are SNHLY and FYNNEI. CDR3 size: 14 residues. J was trimmed by 5 bases and V by 6 bases; bases with no gene match: 3. In nucleotides, the CDR3 is TGTGCCAGCAGGCCGGGACTAGCGGAAAACATTCAGTACTTC. Translating it yields CASRPGLAENIQYF.

This clone was counted between two and nine times. V gene TRBV14 combines with J gene TRBJ1-3; no reliable D call. The V end lost 5 bases, the J end lost 8 bases, and 7 bases lay between the germline ends. Germline V gene sequence: CDR1 SGHDN, CDR2 FVKESK. CDR3 length: 11 amino acids. CDR3 nucleotides: TGTGCCAGCAGCTCGGGGTACACCATATATTTT. Its translation: CASSSGYTIYF.